This T cell receptor (beta chain) appears in the sequencing data of a study of blood T cell repertoires in COVID-19. As for the study in general: Samples came from the United States, Italy and Spain, spanning acute and convalescent COVID-19. T cells, B-cell-depleted T cells, or PBMCs provided the cDNA or gDNA that served as material.

How the authors handled the data: Amplification from reference gene primers served as the basis for estimated nucleated cell counts. TCRdb's table, derived via immunoSEQ multiplex PCR, lists solely in-frame clones and lacks some. The DNA was the basis for D and trimming; V, J and clone size are from that table. The sample has under 250,000 clones; 84% are singletons. The CDR3 length is 12 residues. Looked up from germline, CDR1 is SNHLY and CDR2 is FYNNEI. The trim removed 7 bases at V and 15 bases at J, leaving 9 bases unmatched. This clonotype was sampled from a human donor in a cohort sampled during active COVID-19. The chain employs TRBV2 and TRBJ2-1; 10 nucleotides agree with TRBD1. Sequenced material: peripheral blood. CDR3 sequence (DNA): TGTGCCAGCAACTCACCGGGACAGGGGACGTTCTTC. Amino acids: CASNSPGQGTFF.